This TCR beta chain was sequenced for a study of blood T cell repertoires in COVID-19. On the study more broadly: Italy, Spain and the United States were the sources of the convalescent and acute COVID-19 samples.

As originally analysed: Estimation of nucleated cell counts was performed using reference gene primer amplification. Data came from immunoSEQ multiplex PCR; TCRdb stores just in-frame clones and leaves some out. Clone size and V and J calls were adopted from that table, with D and trimming inferred from the DNA. The repertoire has some 100,000 clones, 88% of them found once; the top ten carry approximately 4.8%. Trimming took 3 bases from V and 4 from J, leaving 19 bases between them. The CDR3 length is 17 residues. Germline V gene sequence: CDR1 LNHDA, CDR2 SQIVND (reference sequence). The TCR originated in a woman of 80 years or more with active COVID-19. The sequencing sample was made of peripheral blood. The rearrangement joins TRBV19 to TRBJ2-1; TRBD2 is a possible D gene (5 bases). CDR3 sequence reads: CASSIYIGRAEYNEQFF. CDR3 sequence (DNA): TGTGCCAGTAGTATCTATATTGGGAGAGCGGAATACAATGAGCAGTTCTTC.